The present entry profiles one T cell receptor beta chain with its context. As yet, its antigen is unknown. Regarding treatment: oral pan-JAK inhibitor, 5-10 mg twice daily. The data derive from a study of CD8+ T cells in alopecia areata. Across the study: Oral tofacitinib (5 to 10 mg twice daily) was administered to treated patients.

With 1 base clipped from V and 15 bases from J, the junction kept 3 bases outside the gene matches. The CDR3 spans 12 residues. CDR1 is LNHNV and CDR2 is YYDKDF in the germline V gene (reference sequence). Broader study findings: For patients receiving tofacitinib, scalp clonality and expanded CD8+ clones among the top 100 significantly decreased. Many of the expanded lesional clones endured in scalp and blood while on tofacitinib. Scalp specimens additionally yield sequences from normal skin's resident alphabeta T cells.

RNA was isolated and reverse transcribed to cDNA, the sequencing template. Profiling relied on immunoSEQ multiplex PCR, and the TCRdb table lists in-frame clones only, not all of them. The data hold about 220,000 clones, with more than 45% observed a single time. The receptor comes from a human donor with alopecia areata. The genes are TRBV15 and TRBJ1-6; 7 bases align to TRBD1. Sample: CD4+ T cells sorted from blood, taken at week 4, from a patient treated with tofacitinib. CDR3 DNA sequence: TGTGCCACCAGCAGAGCAGGACAGGACCTCCACTTT. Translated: CATSRAGQDLHF.